This entry is about one T cell receptor beta chain. The data stem from a study of blood T cells in healthy people across ages. Alongside a J-beta primer mix, a sample-barcoded 5' primer served in a second PCR lasting about 7 to 12 cycles. Carrying 12 random nucleotides, a template-switch adaptor labeled each individual cDNA molecule. One entry per CDR3 protein, called by TCRdb with MiXCR from the 5' RACE reads. Of about 1.5 million distinct CDR3 sequences listed, approximately 42% are singletons. Trimming took 3 bases from V and 8 from J; bases not matched to a gene: 22. This CDR3 has 18 amino acids. Per germline, CDR1 SGHRS and CDR2 YFSETQ.

The TCR comes from a woman aged 18-30 years in good health. The chain joins TRBV5-1 to TRBJ1-2, with TRBD1 matching 7 bases. The specimen sequenced was blood. The CDR3 protein is CASSSGDRAPSPFFGYTF. The CDR3 DNA reads as TGCGCCAGCAGCTCGGGGGACAGAGCTCCATCTCCCTTCTTCGGCTACACCTTC.